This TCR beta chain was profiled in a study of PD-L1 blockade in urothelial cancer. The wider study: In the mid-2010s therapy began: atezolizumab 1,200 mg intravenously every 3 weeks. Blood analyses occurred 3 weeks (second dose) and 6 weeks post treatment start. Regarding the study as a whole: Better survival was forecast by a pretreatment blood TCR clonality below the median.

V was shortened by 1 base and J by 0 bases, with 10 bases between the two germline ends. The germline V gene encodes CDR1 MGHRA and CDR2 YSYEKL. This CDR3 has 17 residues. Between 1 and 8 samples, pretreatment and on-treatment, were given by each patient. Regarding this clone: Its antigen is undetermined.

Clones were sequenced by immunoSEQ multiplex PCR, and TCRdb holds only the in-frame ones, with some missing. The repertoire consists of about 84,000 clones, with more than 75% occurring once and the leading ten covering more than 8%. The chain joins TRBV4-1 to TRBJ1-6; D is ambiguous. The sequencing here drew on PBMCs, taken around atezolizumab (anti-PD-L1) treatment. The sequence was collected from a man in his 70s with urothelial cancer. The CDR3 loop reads CASSQGAQSSYNSPLHF. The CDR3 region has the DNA TGCGCCAGCAGCCAAGGGGCACAGAGCTCCTATAATTCACCCCTCCACTTT.